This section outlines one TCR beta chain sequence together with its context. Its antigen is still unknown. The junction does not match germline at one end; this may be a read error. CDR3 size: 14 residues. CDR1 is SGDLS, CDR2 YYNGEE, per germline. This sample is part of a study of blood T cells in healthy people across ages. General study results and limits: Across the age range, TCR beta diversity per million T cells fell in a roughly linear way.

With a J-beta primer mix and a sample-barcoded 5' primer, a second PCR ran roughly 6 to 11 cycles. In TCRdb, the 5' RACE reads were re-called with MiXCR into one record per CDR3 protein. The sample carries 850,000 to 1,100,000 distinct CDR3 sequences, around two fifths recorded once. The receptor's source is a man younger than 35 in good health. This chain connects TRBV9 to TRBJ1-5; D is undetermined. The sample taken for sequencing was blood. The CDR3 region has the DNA TGTGCCAGCAGCCCAGAGGGTAGCAAGCAGCCCCAGCATTTT. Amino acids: CASSPEGSKQPQHF.